Presented here are 3 T cell receptor beta chains from one specimen sequenced in a study of identical twins. TCRdb reprocessed the 5' RACE reads via MiXCR and lists one record per CDR3 protein. The sample consists of around 480,000 distinct CDR3 sequences, 13% to 15% of them appearing once. The same specimen was also included in a second study, on yellow fever vaccine responses in identical twins.

What was sequenced was CD4+ T cells sorted from blood. These receptors all stem from a woman aged 18-35 years in good health.

This rearrangement joins TRBV28 to TRBJ2-1; 7 positions match TRBD2. Germline V gene sequence: CDR1 MDHEN, CDR2 SYDVKM. The CDR3 extends over 16 amino acids. V trimming: 6 bases; J trimming: 7 bases; junction bases outside the gene matches: 15. The CDR3 sequence is CASRTGGLVRRNEQFF. The CDR3 nucleotides read TGTGCCAGCAGGACGGGAGGACTAGTTCGCCGTAATGAGCAGTTCTTC.

The rearrangement links TRBV5-1 to TRBJ2-5; D remains unclear. The germline V gene encodes CDR1 SGHRS and CDR2 YFSETQ. Trimming cost V 3 bases and J 5 bases, with 14 bases left between them. The CDR3 extends over 14 amino acids. CDR3 DNA: TGCGCCAGCAGCTCCGGACCCTTATGGGAGACCCAGTACTTC. Amino acids: CASSSGPLWETQYF. The full variable domain, in which reference TRBV5-1 and TRBJ2-5 provide the parts outside the CDR3, is KAGVTQTPRYLIKTRGQQVTLSCSPISGHRSVSWYQQTPGQGLQFLFEYFSETQRNKGNFPGRFSGRQFSNSRSEMNVSTLELGDSALYLCASSSGPLWETQYFGPGTRLLVL.

CDR3 sequence reads: CASSLRDRGQEAFF. The CDR3 DNA follows: TGTGCCAGCAGCTTACGGGACAGGGGCCAGGAAGCTTTCTTT. This chain links TRBV7-2 with TRBJ1-1; 10 bases fit TRBD1. V trimming: 2 bases; J trimming: 8 bases; junction bases outside the gene matches: 5. The CDR3 covers 14 residues. The germline CDR1 and CDR2 sequences are SGHTA and FQGNSA.